The 12 T cell receptor beta chains below all came from one sample that was sequenced in a study of T cells after yellow fever vaccination. TCRdb ran MiXCR on the 5' RACE reads and lists one entry per CDR3 protein. The profile shows 300,000 to 350,000 distinct CDR3 sequences, around 10% of them singletons. The sequencing used CD4+ T cells sorted from PBMCs, collected 45 days after the yellow fever booster vaccination. These TCRs come from a man younger than 35 who received the YFV17D yellow fever vaccine.

Here the CDR3 reads CASSPGGGGQETQYF. CDR3 sequence (DNA): TGCGCCAGCAGCCCCGGGGGGGGAGGCCAAGAGACCCAGTACTTC. The chain links TRBV4-1 to TRBJ2-5; 8 bases match TRBD2. The CDR3 is 15 amino acids. V lost 4 bases and J lost 1; bases outside the gene matches: 5. Germline V lookup: CDR1 MGHRA, CDR2 YSYEKL.

The CDR3 nucleotides are TGTGCCAGCGGTTCCGGGGGGAGTTCCTACGAGCAGTACTTC. It specifies CASGSGGSSYEQYF. The chain links TRBV5-4 to TRBJ2-7, with 7 bases fitting TRBD2. V gave up 7 bases and J gave up 1 base; unmatched junction bases: 8. Per germline, CDR1 SGHNT and CDR2 YYREEE (reference sequence). This CDR3 contains 14 residues.

As to this clonotype: At one of its ends the junction is not consistent with the germline gene, which may arise from a read error. The genes are TRBV3-1 and TRBJ2-4, with D perhaps matching TRBD2 (5 bases). CDR3 length: 12 residues. Germline CDR1 is LGHDT and CDR2 is YNNKEL (reference sequence). The CDR3 nucleotides read TGTGCCAGCAGCTCGCCAACCGGGTTCGGGAACTTC. As protein: CASSSPTGFGNF.

This clonotype was seen a handful of times. The chain has TRBV11-2 and TRBJ1-6, with TRBD1 matching 11 bases. Germline V gene sequence: CDR1 SGHAT, CDR2 FQNNGV. The J segment lost 8 bases and the V segment lost 5 bases, leaving 5 bases of the junction unmatched. This CDR3 is 15 amino acids long. The CDR3 here is CASSGGQGVYSPLHF. CDR3 sequence (DNA): TGTGCCAGCAGCGGGGGACAGGGGGTGTATTCACCCCTCCACTTT.

V usage is TRBV4-3 and J usage is TRBJ2-1, with no clear D. V lost 0 bases to trimming and J lost 6 bases, with 9 bases between them. The CDR3 has 14 residues. CDR1 is LGHNA and CDR2 is YSLEER in the germline V gene. The CDR3 spells CASSQDPLINEQFF. CDR3 nucleotide sequence: TGCGCCAGCAGCCAAGATCCACTAATCAATGAGCAGTTCTTC.

In this sample, this clonotype turned up a few times. The CDR3 nucleotides are TGTGCCACCTCCGGCGGCAGGAGTTCCTACAATGAGCAGTTCTTC. The encoded protein is CATSGGRSSYNEQFF. The rearrangement uses TRBV24-1 and TRBJ2-1; D gene unclear. V was trimmed by 9 bases and J by 1 base, leaving 15 bases between them. CDR1 is KGHDR and CDR2 is SFDVKD in the germline V gene. The CDR3 runs to 15 residues.

This chain links TRBV7-3 with TRBJ2-1; TRBD2 agrees at 7 bases. With V trimmed by 0 bases and J by 6 bases, 8 bases remained unmatched. The CDR3 runs to 16 residues. CDR1 and CDR2 (germline): SGHTA, FQGTGA. The CDR3 sequence is CASSLTGGSSSNEQFF. In DNA form, the CDR3 reads TGTGCCAGCAGCTTAACGGGGGGGTCCTCGTCCAATGAGCAGTTCTTC.

In this sample, this clonotype turned up many times. The chain links TRBV4-1 to TRBJ2-3; D remains ambiguous. Trimming shortened V by 0 bases and J by 2 bases, and 6 bases separated the two germline ends. Germline V CDR1 and CDR2: MGHRA, YSYEKL. The CDR3 extends over 14 amino acids. CDR3: CASSQDRNTDTQYF. The CDR3 DNA reads as TGCGCCAGCAGCCAAGATCGTAACACAGATACGCAGTATTTT.

At least ten counts were recorded for this clonotype. V gene TRBV29-1 combines with J gene TRBJ2-4; possible D gene TRBD2, 6 bases. The ends were cut back, 1 base at V and 2 bases at J, with 12 bases in the middle. CDR3 size: 15 residues. Germline CDR1 SQVTM, CDR2 ANQGSEA. CDR3 nucleotide sequence: TGCAGCGTTGAAGGGGGGGACGGGACCAAAAACATTCAGTACTTC. Translating gives CSVEGGDGTKNIQYF.

The rearrangement uses TRBV20-1 and TRBJ2-3; possible D gene TRBD1, 5 bases. The ends were cut back, 1 base at V and 0 bases at J, with 8 bases in the middle. Germline V gene lookup returns CDR1 DFQATT and CDR2 SNEGSKA (reference sequence). The CDR3 runs to 14 residues. The CDR3 here is CSARARASTDTQYF. CDR3 coding DNA: TGCAGTGCTAGAGCCAGGGCTAGCACAGATACGCAGTATTTT.

The rearrangement joins TRBV19 to TRBJ2-5; D possibly corresponds to TRBD1 (6 bases). The CDR3 sequence is 12 residues long. Between the trimmed V and J ends, which lost 8 bases and 5 bases, there was a span of 12 bases. From germline, CDR1 is LNHDA and CDR2 SQIVND (reference sequence). CDR3 sequence (DNA): TGTGCCAGTGGTTGGGGGCAGGAGACCCAGTACTTC. It encodes CASGWGQETQYF.

A few counts support this clonotype. This rearrangement joins TRBV7-9 to TRBJ1-1, with D unresolved. Germline assignment: CDR1 SEHNR and CDR2 FQNEAQ (reference sequence). V lost 5 bases, J lost 12 bases, and 13 bases lay in between. The CDR3 has 11 residues. CDR3 nucleotide sequence: TGTGCCAGCAGCGGGTATTCGATGCCTTTCTTT. Encoded protein: CASSGYSMPFF.